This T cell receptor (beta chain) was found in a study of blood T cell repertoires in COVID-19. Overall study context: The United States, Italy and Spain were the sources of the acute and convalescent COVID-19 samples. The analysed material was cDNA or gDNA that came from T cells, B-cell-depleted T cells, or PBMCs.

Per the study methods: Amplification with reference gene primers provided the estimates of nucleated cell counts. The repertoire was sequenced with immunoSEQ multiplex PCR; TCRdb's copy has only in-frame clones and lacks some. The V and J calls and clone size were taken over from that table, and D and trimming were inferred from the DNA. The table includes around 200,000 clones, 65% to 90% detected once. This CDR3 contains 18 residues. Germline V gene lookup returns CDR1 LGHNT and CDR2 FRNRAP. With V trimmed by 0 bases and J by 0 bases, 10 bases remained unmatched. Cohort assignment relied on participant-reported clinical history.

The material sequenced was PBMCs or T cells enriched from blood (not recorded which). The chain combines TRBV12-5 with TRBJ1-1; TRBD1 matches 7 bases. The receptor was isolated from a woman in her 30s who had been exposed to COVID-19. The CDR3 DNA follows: TGTGCTAGTGGTTTGGTACTAGGGACAGCGAACATGAACACTGAAGCTTTCTTT. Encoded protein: CASGLVLGTANMNTEAFF. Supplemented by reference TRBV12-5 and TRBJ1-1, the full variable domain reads DARVTQTPRHKVTEMGQEVTMRCQPILGHNTVFWYRQTMMQGLELLAYFRNRAPLDDSGMPKDRFSAEMPDATLATLKIQPSEPRDSAVYFCASGLVLGTANMNTEAFFGQGTRLTVV.